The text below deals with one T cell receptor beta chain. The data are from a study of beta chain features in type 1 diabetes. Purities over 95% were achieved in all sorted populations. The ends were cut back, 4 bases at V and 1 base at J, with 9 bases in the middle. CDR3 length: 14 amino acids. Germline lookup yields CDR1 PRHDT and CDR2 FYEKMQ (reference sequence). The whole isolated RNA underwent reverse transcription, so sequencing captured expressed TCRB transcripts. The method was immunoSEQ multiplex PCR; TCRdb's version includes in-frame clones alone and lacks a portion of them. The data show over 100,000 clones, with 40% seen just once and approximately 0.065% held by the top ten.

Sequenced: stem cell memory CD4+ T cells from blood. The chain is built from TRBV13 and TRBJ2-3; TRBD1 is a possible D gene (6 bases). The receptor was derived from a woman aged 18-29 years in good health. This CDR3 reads CASSYRVRTDTQYF. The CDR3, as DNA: TGTGCCAGCAGCTACAGGGTTCGCACAGATACGCAGTATTTT.